A single sample gave rise to the 32 T cell receptor beta chains below, sequenced in a study of cytomegalovirus exposure and HLA in healthy donors. It was with 60 Vbeta and 13 Jbeta primers that the PCR ran. Here immunoSEQ multiplex PCR was the method, and the copy in TCRdb shows in-frame clones only, minus some. The top ten hold approximately 9.4% of the sample, which has 180,000 or so clones, around 85% seen once. The sequenced material came from PBMCs. These receptors came from a man aged 18 to 29 in good health and CMV-seropositive.

The chain uses TRBV6-5 and TRBJ2-7; 8 bases fit TRBD2. The length of the CDR3 is 15 residues. V lost 1 base and J lost 0; bases outside the gene matches: 2. Germline values: CDR1 MNHEY, CDR2 SVGAGI. The CDR3 bases are TGTGCCAGCAGTTACTGGCGGGGGGCCTCCTACGAGCAGTACTTC. Translating it yields CASSYWRGASYEQYF.

This sequence joins TRBV27 and TRBJ2-5, with D possibly being TRBD1 (6 bases). The tail of the sequence fits TRBJ2-7 better, so the J call may be wrong. Germline CDR1 reads MNHEY; CDR2 reads SMNVEV (reference sequence). CDR3 size: 13 residues. The chain's CDR3 is CASSLAQGYEQYF. The CDR3 DNA follows: TGTGCCAGCAGTTTAGCACAGGGCTACGAGCAGTACTTC.

The chain is built from TRBV2 and TRBJ2-3; weak D call: TRBD1 (7 bases). Trimming cost V 11 bases and J 3 bases, with 15 bases left between them. CDR1 SNHLY and CDR2 FYNNEI come from the germline V gene. The CDR3 has 13 amino acids. CDR3 DNA sequence: TGTGCCTCCAGGGGGGATAAGACAGATACGCAGTATTTT. This encodes CASRGDKTDTQYF.

The chain joins TRBV7-2 to TRBJ2-3; 7 positions agree with TRBD1. The trim removed 1 base at V and 2 bases at J, leaving 3 bases unmatched. Germline V gives CDR1 SGHTA, CDR2 FQGNSA. This CDR3 region has 15 residues. The CDR3: CASSLDRGNTDTQYF. The CDR3 nucleotides read TGTGCCAGCAGCTTAGACAGGGGTAACACAGATACGCAGTATTTT.

V is TRBV7-2 and J is TRBJ1-6; D is ambiguous. V was clipped by 2 bases and J by 4 bases, with 6 bases between them. In germline, CDR1 is SGHTA, CDR2 FQGNSA. The CDR3 consists of 14 residues. CDR3 nucleotide sequence: TGTGCCAGCAGCTTAAATCGGTATAATTCACCCCTCCACTTT. Residues: CASSLNRYNSPLHF.

This clone was seen more than once but under ten times. The chain uses TRBV30 and TRBJ1-1; the D is unclear. This CDR3 is built from 10 residues. Trimming took off 1 base at V and 7 bases at J, with 4 bases between the two ends. Germline loops: CDR1 GTSNPN, CDR2 SVGIG (reference sequence). The CDR3 loop reads CAWSALEAFF. The CDR3 DNA sequence: TGTGCCTGGAGTGCCCTTGAAGCTTTCTTT.

This sequence joins TRBV2 and TRBJ2-1, with a possible D match to TRBD1 (5 bases). The CDR3 has 15 residues. Germline-derived CDR1 and CDR2 are SNHLY and FYNNEI. Trimming took 5 bases from V and 5 from J, leaving 16 bases between them. CDR3 nucleotides: TGTGCCAGCAGTCTTACAGGCCTCGCTAACAATGAGCAGTTCTTC. This translates into CASSLTGLANNEQFF.

The V gene is TRBV4-3, the J gene TRBJ2-3, with TRBD2 matching 8 bases. Germline V gene sequence: CDR1 LGHNA, CDR2 YSLEER. The trim removed 2 bases at V and 2 bases at J, leaving 9 bases unmatched. The CDR3 runs 17 residues. CDR3 protein: CASSQQGVAGHTDTQYF. CDR3 DNA: TGCGCCAGCAGCCAACAAGGGGTAGCGGGGCACACAGATACGCAGTATTTT.

Many counts were recorded for this clone. The J gene is TRBJ2-3, the V gene TRBV5-6, with a weak D call TRBD2 (6 bases). The CDR3 spans 16 residues. With 5 bases removed from V and 0 bases from J, the gap between germline ends came to 16 bases. CDR1 and CDR2 (germline): SGHDT, YYEEEE. CDR3 sequence: CASSPSVGTSTDTQYF. The CDR3 coding sequence is TGTGCCAGCAGTCCCTCCGTAGGGACTAGCACAGATACGCAGTATTTT.

The rearrangement uses TRBV7-2 and TRBJ1-1, with TRBD1 matching 9 bases. Germline assignment: CDR1 SGHTA and CDR2 FQGNSA. The J segment lost 1 base and the V segment lost 3 bases, leaving 6 bases of the junction unmatched. This CDR3 spans 16 amino acids. The CDR3 DNA follows: TGTGCCAGCAGCTTTATTCCACAGGGGGCGAACACTGAAGCTTTCTTT. Encoded protein: CASSFIPQGANTEAFF.

V is TRBV5-4 and J is TRBJ2-1; TRBD2 might be the D (5 bases). Trimming left V 3 bases short and J 2 bases short, with 12 bases between. The CDR3 is 15 residues long. CDR1 is SGHNT, CDR2 YYREEE, per germline (reference sequence). The CDR3 spells CASSWRRETYNEQFF. The CDR3 DNA reads TGTGCCAGCAGCTGGCGTCGGGAAACCTACAATGAGCAGTTCTTC.

The CDR3 coding sequence is TGTGCCAGCAGCTTAGGAGGGGGGGGCACTGAAGCTTTCTTT. Translation gives CASSLGGGGTEAFF. The V call is TRBV7-8, the J call TRBJ1-1, with a possible D match to TRBD1 (6 bases). The CDR3 runs 14 residues. Germline loops: CDR1 SGHVS, CDR2 FQNEAQ. V was trimmed by 1 base and J by 4 bases, leaving 10 bases between them.

The genes are TRBV5-4 and TRBJ1-5; tentative D call: TRBD1 (6 bases). Per germline, CDR1 SGHNT and CDR2 YYREEE (reference sequence). Deletions cut 4 bases from V and 4 bases from J, with 12 bases between. This CDR3 has 14 amino acids. The CDR3 loop reads CASSQNRENQPQHF. DNA for the CDR3: TGTGCCAGCAGCCAAAACAGGGAAAATCAGCCCCAGCATTTT.

The chain uses TRBV28 and TRBJ1-2, with D maybe TRBD1 (5 bases). This CDR3 comprises 12 residues. Germline values: CDR1 MDHEN, CDR2 SYDVKM. V was clipped by 9 bases and J by 1 base, with 9 bases between them. CDR3 bases: TGTGCCAGTCAGGGTTTTAACTATGGCTACACCTTC. Translating gives CASQGFNYGYTF.

This rearrangement joins TRBV27 to TRBJ2-5, with 8 bases fitting TRBD1. V dropped 5 bases and J dropped 4; count of bases not matched to a gene: 6. The CDR3 loop spans 14 amino acids. Germline V gene lookup returns CDR1 MNHEY and CDR2 SMNVEV (reference sequence). The CDR3 nucleotides read TGTGCCAGCAGTGGACAGGGATCTGGAGAGACCCAGTACTTC. Protein sequence: CASSGQGSGETQYF.

The chain uses TRBV29-1 and TRBJ2-3; maybe TRBD1 (5 bases). V was clipped by 7 bases and J by 4 bases, with 15 bases between them. Germline V lookup: CDR1 SQVTM, CDR2 ANQGSEA. This CDR3 comprises 13 residues. The CDR3 loop is CSAGIVGPDTQYF. Here the CDR3 DNA reads TGCAGCGCTGGAATAGTGGGGCCAGATACGCAGTATTTT.

This clone was found once. J is TRBJ2-1 and V is TRBV13, with 12 bases fitting TRBD2. There are 18 residues in the CDR3. Germline V gene lookup returns CDR1 PRHDT and CDR2 FYEKMQ (reference sequence). V dropped 5 bases and J dropped 3; count of bases not matched to a gene: 11. CDR3 loop: CASSTRRPSGGVYNEQFF. For the CDR3, the DNA is TGTGCCAGCAGCACCCGAAGGCCTAGCGGGGGGGTCTACAATGAGCAGTTCTTC.

CDR3 DNA: TGTGCCAGCAGTGAATTCGTGGCAGGCCATGAGCAGTTCTTC. Translated: CASSEFVAGHEQFF. V and J are TRBV25-1 and TRBJ2-1; D remains ambiguous. The CDR3 spans 14 residues. The germline V and J ends were trimmed by 1 base and 8 bases, with 12 bases remaining between them. The V gene's germline CDR1 is MGHDK and CDR2 SYGVNS.

CDR3 sequence: CASSPKQGWNTEAFF. The CDR3 region has the DNA TGCGCCAGCAGCCCAAAACAGGGATGGAACACTGAAGCTTTCTTT. The V call is TRBV5-1, the J call TRBJ1-1; perhaps TRBD1 as D (6 bases). The CDR3 is 15 amino acids. V was trimmed by 4 bases and J by 1 base, leaving 14 bases between them. CDR1 and CDR2 (germline): SGHRS, YFSETQ.

The DNA of the CDR3 is TGCAGCGTCAGGGGTGGTAACACTGAAGCTTTCTTT. Protein product: CSVRGGNTEAFF. V usage is TRBV29-1 and J usage is TRBJ1-1, with a weak D call TRBD1 (6 bases). The CDR3 loop spans 12 amino acids. Trimming pared 6 bases from V and 2 bases from J, leaving 10 bases between. Germline CDR1 and CDR2: SQVTM and ANQGSEA.

The chain links TRBV4-1 to TRBJ1-2; 11 bases are a match to TRBD1. The J segment lost 7 bases and the V segment lost 0 bases, leaving 13 bases of the junction unmatched. The CDR3 consists of 18 residues. The V gene's germline CDR1 is MGHRA and CDR2 YSYEKL. CDR3 DNA: TGCGCCAGCAGCCAAGATCCCTTAGGACAGGGGGCGCAAACTGGCTACACCTTC. It specifies CASSQDPLGQGAQTGYTF.

The J gene is TRBJ1-3, the V gene TRBV18, with D hard to call. Germline CDR1 and CDR2: KGHSH and LQKENI. Trimming pared 3 bases from V and 0 bases from J, leaving 24 bases between. The CDR3 is 20 amino acids. The CDR3 loop is CASSPLSPGSRRFSGNTIYF. Written as DNA, the CDR3 is TGTGCCAGCTCACCTTTGAGTCCTGGGAGCCGACGGTTCTCTGGAAACACCATATATTTT.

The chain links TRBV9 to TRBJ2-5, with D possibly matching TRBD1 (5 bases). The germline V and J ends were trimmed by 2 bases and 5 bases, with 16 bases remaining between them. Germline V gene sequence: CDR1 SGDLS, CDR2 YYNGEE. The CDR3 extends over 15 amino acids. The CDR3 region is CASSVWTKPGETQYF. The CDR3 DNA follows: TGTGCCAGCAGCGTTTGGACAAAACCCGGGGAGACCCAGTACTTC.

This clone appeared once. This chain links TRBV19 with TRBJ2-6; D is undetermined. The CDR3 is 13 amino acids. V lost 5 bases and J lost 4, with 6 bases in between. The germline V gene encodes CDR1 LNHDA and CDR2 SQIVND (reference sequence). The CDR3 loop reads CASSQRGANVLTF. The CDR3, as DNA: TGTGCCAGTAGTCAACGGGGGGCCAACGTCCTGACTTTC.

The chain couples TRBV7-2 to TRBJ2-7; 8 nucleotides align to TRBD2. CDR3 length: 15 amino acids. Trimming at V came to 1 base and at J to 6 bases, leaving 8 bases not matched to a gene. Germline V gene data show CDR1 as SGHTA and CDR2 as FQGNSA. CDR3 in amino acids: CASSLETSGGVEQYF. In DNA, the CDR3 is TGTGCCAGCAGCTTAGAGACGAGCGGGGGAGTCGAGCAGTACTTC. The whole variable domain, filled in from reference TRBV7-2 and TRBJ2-7, reads GAGVSQSPSNKVTEKGKDVELRCDPISGHTALYWYRQSLGQGLEFLIYFQGNSAPDKSGLPSDRFSAERTGGSVSTLTIQRTQQEDSAVYLCASSLETSGGVEQYFGPGTRLTVT.

The chain combines TRBV10-3 with TRBJ2-7; 7 positions match TRBD1. V shed 6 bases, J shed 2 bases, and the junction held 7 bases outside the gene matches. CDR3 size: 14 residues. Germline V gives CDR1 ENHRY, CDR2 SYGVKD. CDR3 sequence (DNA): TGTGCCATCAGCCGACAGGGTTATGCCTACGAGCAGTACTTC. Its protein is CAISRQGYAYEQYF.

The chain employs TRBV9 and TRBJ1-2, with a weak D call TRBD1 (5 bases). The CDR3 sequence is 15 residues long. The V gene's germline CDR1 is SGDLS and CDR2 YYNGEE. The V end lost 4 bases, the J end lost 0 bases, and 13 bases lay between the germline ends. The CDR3 nucleotides read TGTGCCAGCAGCTCCGGGGGGGTGACTAACTATGGCTACACCTTC. Translation gives CASSSGGVTNYGYTF. The full variable domain, rest sourced from reference TRBV9 and TRBJ1-2, is DSGVTQTPKHLITATGQRVTLRCSPRSGDLSVYWYQQSLDQGLQFLIQYYNGEERAKGNILERFSAQQFPDLHSELNLSSLELGDSALYFCASSSGGVTNYGYTFGSGTRLTVV.

This sequence joins TRBV2 and TRBJ2-7; no clear D gene. Trimming took 6 bases from V and 5 from J, leaving 11 bases between them. Per the germline V gene, CDR1 is SNHLY and CDR2 is FYNNEI. The CDR3 contains 12 residues. The CDR3 DNA sequence: TGTGCCAGCAGCCGGGTCCCTAACGAGCAGTACTTC. It codes for CASSRVPNEQYF.

This rearrangement joins TRBV15 to TRBJ1-6; D is perhaps TRBD1 (6 bases). CDR3 length: 18 amino acids. The V end was cut by 2 bases, the J end by 7 bases, with 21 bases between. CDR1 LNHNV and CDR2 YYDKDF come from the germline V gene (reference sequence). The CDR3 sequence: CATSRPLVIQGRNSPLHF. CDR3 sequence (DNA): TGTGCCACCAGCAGACCCCTGGTCATACAGGGTCGGAATTCACCCCTCCACTTT.

This clone was seen a handful of times. This chain links TRBV14 with TRBJ1-4; 7 bases line up with TRBD1. V shed 4 bases, J shed 9 bases, and the junction held 8 bases outside the gene matches. CDR3 length equals 14 residues. Germline CDR1 SGHDN, CDR2 FVKESK. CDR3 loop: CASSPPGQPQKLFF. The CDR3 coding sequence is TGTGCCAGCAGCCCACCGGGACAGCCGCAAAAACTGTTTTTT.

V and J are TRBV15 and TRBJ1-2; D ambiguous. The length of the CDR3 is 16 residues. In germline, CDR1 is LNHNV, CDR2 YYDKDF (reference sequence). Trimming took 1 base from V and 5 from J, leaving 17 bases between them. CDR3 sequence reads: CATSRGPVYSRYGYTF. DNA of the CDR3: TGTGCCACCAGCAGAGGCCCGGTTTACAGCAGATATGGCTACACCTTC.

The V and J genes are TRBV27 and TRBJ2-7; perhaps TRBD1 as D (6 bases). The CDR3 length is 15 residues. V was pared by 2 bases and J by 3 bases, with 14 bases between. Germline loops: CDR1 MNHEY, CDR2 SMNVEV (reference sequence). In DNA, the CDR3 is TGTGCCAGCAGTTTAAGTGGGGGCAAGGTCTACGAGCAGTACTTC. It is translated as CASSLSGGKVYEQYF.